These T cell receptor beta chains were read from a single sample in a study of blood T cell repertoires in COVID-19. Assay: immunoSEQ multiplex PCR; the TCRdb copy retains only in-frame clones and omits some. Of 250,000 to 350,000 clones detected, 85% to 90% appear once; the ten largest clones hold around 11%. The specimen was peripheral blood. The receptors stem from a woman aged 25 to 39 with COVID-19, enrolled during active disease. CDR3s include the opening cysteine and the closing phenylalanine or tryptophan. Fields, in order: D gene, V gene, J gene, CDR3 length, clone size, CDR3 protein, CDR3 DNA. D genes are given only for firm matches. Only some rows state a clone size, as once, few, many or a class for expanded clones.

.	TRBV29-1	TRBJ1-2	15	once	CSANTGLGSNYGYTF	TGCAGCGCCAACACAGGGTTAGGTTCTAACTATGGCTACACCTTC
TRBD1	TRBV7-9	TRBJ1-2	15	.	CASSFSDRADYGYTF	TGTGCCAGCAGCTTTTCGGACAGGGCGGACTATGGCTACACCTTC
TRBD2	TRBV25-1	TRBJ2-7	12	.	CARLAGEYEQYF	TGTGCCAGATTAGCGGGAGAATACGAGCAGTACTTC
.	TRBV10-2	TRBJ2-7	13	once	CASTRQEAYEQYF	TGCGCCAGCACACGGCAGGAGGCCTACGAGCAGTACTTC
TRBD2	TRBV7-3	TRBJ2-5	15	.	CASSRTSGTQETQYF	TGTGCCAGCAGCCGGACTAGCGGGACCCAAGAGACCCAGTACTTC
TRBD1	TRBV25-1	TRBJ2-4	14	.	CASSNGQGKNIQYF	TGTGCCAGCAGCAACGGACAGGGAAAAAACATTCAGTACTTC
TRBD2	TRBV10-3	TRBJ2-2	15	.	CAINRAGVNTGELFF	TGTGCCATCAATCGAGCGGGAGTGAACACCGGGGAGCTGTTTTTT
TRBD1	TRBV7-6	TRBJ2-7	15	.	CASSLGTGGGAEQYF	TGTGCCAGCAGCTTAGGGACAGGGGGAGGGGCCGAGCAGTACTTC
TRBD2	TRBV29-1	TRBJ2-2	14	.	CSVDVAGWAGELFF	TGCAGCGTTGACGTAGCGGGGTGGGCCGGGGAGCTGTTTTTT
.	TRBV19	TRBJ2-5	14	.	CASSIAPGRETQYF	TGTGCCAGTAGTATAGCTCCGGGGAGAGAGACCCAGTACTTC
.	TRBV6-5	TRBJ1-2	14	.	CASHFPPPGYGYTF	TGTGCCAGCCATTTCCCCCCTCCGGGCTATGGCTACACCTTC
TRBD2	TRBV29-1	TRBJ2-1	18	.	CSVEDLVNGAGGPGEQFF	TGCAGCGTTGAAGATCTAGTAAATGGTGCGGGAGGGCCCGGTGAGCAGTTCTTC
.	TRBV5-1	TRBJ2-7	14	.	CASSLGGLTTEQYF	TGCGCCAGCAGCTTGGGAGGACTCACGACCGAGCAGTACTTC
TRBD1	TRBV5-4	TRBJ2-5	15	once	CASSWGTGGKETQYF	TGTGCCAGCAGCTGGGGGACAGGGGGCAAAGAGACCCAGTACTTC
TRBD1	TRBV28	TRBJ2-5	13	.	CASGGTGKETQYF	TGTGCCAGCGGCGGGACAGGGAAAGAGACCCAGTACTTC
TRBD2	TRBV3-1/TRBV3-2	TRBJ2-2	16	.	CASSPTSVENTGELFF	TGTGCCAGCAGCCCTACTAGCGTAGAGAACACCGGGGAGCTGTTTTTT
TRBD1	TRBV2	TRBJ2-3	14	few	CASSLDRAGDTQYF	TGTGCCAGCAGTTTAGACAGGGCTGGAGATACGCAGTATTTT
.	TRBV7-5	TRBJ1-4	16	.	CARSLEFNGSYEKLFF	TGTGCCAGAAGCTTAGAGTTCAACGGGTCCTATGAAAAACTGTTTTTT
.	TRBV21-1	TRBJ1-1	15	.	CASSARAPWHTEAFF	TGTGCCAGCAGCGCCAGGGCCCCCTGGCACACTGAAGCTTTCTTT
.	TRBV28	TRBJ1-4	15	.	CASSQEGTSNEKLFF	TGTGCCAGCAGCCAAGAGGGGACATCTAATGAAAAACTGTTTTTT
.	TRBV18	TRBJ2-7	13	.	CASSPLRDSEQYF	TGTGCCAGCTCACCCCTACGGGACTCCGAGCAGTACTTC
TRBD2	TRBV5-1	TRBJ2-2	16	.	CASSGRSSGSTGELFF	TGCGCCAGCAGCGGGCGGTCTAGCGGGAGTACCGGGGAGCTGTTTTTT
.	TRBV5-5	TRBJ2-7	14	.	CASSPRLSSYEQYF	TGTGCCAGCAGCCCCCGACTTAGCTCCTACGAGCAGTACTTC
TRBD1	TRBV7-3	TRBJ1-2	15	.	CASSPGDRDNYGYTF	TGTGCCAGCAGCCCAGGGGACAGGGATAACTATGGCTACACCTTC
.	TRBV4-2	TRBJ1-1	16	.	CASSQRSTASNTEAFF	TGTGCCAGCAGCCAACGATCGACAGCATCGAACACTGAAGCTTTCTTT
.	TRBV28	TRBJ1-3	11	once	CASSSMNTIYF	TGTGCCAGCAGTTCCATGAACACCATATATTTT
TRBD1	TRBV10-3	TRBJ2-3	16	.	CAIRERQGSSTDTQYF	TGTGCCATCAGGGAACGACAGGGGTCGAGCACAGATACGCAGTATTTT
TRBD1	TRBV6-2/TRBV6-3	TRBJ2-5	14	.	CASSYEGTGETQYF	TGTGCCAGCAGTTACGAGGGGACAGGGGAGACCCAGTACTTC
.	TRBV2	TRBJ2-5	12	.	CASSRQRETQYF	TGTGCCAGCAGTCGACAGAGGGAGACCCAGTACTTC
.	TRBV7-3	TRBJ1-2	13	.	CASSPEGNYGYTF	TGTGCCAGCAGCCCCGAGGGAAACTATGGCTACACCTTC
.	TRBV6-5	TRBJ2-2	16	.	CASSYSSGMYTGELFF	TGTGCCAGCAGTTACTCTTCAGGGATGTACACCGGGGAGCTGTTTTTT
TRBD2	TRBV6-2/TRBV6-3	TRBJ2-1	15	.	CASSPATSGYNEQFF	TGTGCCAGCAGCCCGGCCACTAGCGGCTACAATGAGCAGTTCTTC
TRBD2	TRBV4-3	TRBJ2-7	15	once	CASSQIAGGLYEQYF	TGCGCCAGCAGCCAAATAGCGGGAGGTCTATACGAGCAGTACTTC
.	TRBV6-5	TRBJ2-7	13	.	CASSRTSSYEQYF	TGTGCCAGCAGCCGGACAAGCTCCTACGAGCAGTACTTC
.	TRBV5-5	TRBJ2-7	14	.	CASSSWAGTYEQYF	TGTGCCAGCAGCTCCTGGGCCGGGACCTACGAGCAGTACTTC
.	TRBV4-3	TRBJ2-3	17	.	CASSQEGGGRGQDTQYF	TGCGCCAGCAGCCAAGAAGGGGGGGGTAGGGGTCAAGATACGCAGTATTTT
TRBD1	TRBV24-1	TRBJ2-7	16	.	CATSDPRTGGAYEQYF	TGTGCCACCAGTGATCCAAGGACAGGGGGCGCCTACGAGCAGTACTTC
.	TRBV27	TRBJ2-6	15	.	CASSFFSSGANVLTF	TGTGCCAGCAGTTTTTTCTCCTCTGGGGCCAACGTCCTGACTTTC
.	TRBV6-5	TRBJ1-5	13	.	CASSRMETQPQHF	TGTGCCAGCAGCCGCATGGAGACTCAGCCCCAGCATTTT
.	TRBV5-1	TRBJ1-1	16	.	CASSLGVWTAVAEAFF	TGCGCCAGCAGCTTGGGAGTGTGGACAGCGGTTGCTGAAGCTTTCTTT